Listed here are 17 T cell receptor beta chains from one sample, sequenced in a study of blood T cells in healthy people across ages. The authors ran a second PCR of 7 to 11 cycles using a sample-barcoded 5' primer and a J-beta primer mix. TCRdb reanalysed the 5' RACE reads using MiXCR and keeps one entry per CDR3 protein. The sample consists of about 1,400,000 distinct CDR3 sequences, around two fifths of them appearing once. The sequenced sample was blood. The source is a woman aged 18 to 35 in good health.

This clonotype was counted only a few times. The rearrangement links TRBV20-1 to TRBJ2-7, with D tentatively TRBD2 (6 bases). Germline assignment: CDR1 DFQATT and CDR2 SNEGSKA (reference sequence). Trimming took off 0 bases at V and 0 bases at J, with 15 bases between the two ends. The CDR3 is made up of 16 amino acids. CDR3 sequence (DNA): TGCAGTGCTAGAGATCGATGGGGGGAGAGCTCCTACGAGCAGTACTTC. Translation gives CSARDRWGESSYEQYF.

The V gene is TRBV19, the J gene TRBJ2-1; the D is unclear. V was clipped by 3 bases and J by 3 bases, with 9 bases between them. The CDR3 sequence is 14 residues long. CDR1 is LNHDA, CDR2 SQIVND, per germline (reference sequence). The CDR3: CASSMGMGYNEQFF. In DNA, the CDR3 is TGTGCCAGTAGTATGGGTATGGGCTACAATGAGCAGTTCTTC.

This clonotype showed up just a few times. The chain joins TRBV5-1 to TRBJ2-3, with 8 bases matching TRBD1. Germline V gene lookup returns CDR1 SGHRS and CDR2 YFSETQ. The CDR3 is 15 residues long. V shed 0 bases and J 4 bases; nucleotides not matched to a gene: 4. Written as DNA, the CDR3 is TGCGCCAGCAGCTTGGCAGGGGGCGCCTCAGATACGCAGTATTTT. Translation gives CASSLAGGASDTQYF.

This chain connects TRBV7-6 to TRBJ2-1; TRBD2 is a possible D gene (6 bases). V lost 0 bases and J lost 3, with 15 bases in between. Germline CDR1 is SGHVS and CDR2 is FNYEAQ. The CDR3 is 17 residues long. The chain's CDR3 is CASSLALGGSIYNEQFF. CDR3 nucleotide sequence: TGTGCCAGCAGCTTAGCGCTCGGAGGGAGTATCTACAATGAGCAGTTCTTC.

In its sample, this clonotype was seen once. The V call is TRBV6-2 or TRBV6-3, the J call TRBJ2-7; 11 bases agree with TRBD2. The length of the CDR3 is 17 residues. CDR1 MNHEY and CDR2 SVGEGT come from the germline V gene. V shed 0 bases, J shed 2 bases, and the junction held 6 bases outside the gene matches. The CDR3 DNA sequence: TGTGCCAGCAGTTACTCGCCGGGACTAGCGGACCCCTACGAGCAGTACTTC. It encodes CASSYSPGLADPYEQYF.

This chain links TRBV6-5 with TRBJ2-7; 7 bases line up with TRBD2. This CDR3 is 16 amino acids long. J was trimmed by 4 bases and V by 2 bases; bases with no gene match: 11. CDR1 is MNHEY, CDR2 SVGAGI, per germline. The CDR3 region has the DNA TGTGCCAGCAGTTACACCGCCGGACTAGGTTTATACGAGCAGTACTTC. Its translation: CASSYTAGLGLYEQYF.

CDR3 protein: CSARDPDSHHAYGYTF. The CDR3 region has the DNA TGCAGTGCTAGAGATCCCGACAGCCATCACGCCTATGGCTACACCTTC. The rearrangement links TRBV20-1 to TRBJ1-2; possible D gene TRBD1, 5 bases. Trimming left V 0 bases short and J 4 bases short, with 18 bases between. This CDR3 is built from 16 residues. From germline, CDR1 is DFQATT and CDR2 SNEGSKA (reference sequence).

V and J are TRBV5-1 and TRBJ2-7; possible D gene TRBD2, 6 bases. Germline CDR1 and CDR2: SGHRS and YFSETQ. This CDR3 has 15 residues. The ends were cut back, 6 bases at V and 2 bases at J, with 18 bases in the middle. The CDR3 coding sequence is TGCGCCAGCACGAGGACCGAGCGGGTACCCTACGAGCAGTACTTC. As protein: CASTRTERVPYEQYF.

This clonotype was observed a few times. CDR3 loop: CASSSPGLAGENEQFF. The CDR3 DNA reads TGTGCCAGCAGCTCACCGGGACTAGCGGGGGAGAATGAGCAGTTCTTC. The chain joins TRBV7-9 to TRBJ2-1; 14 positions agree with TRBD2. Germline CDR1 reads SEHNR; CDR2 reads FQNEAQ (reference sequence). Germline trimming cut 4 bases from V and 7 bases from J; bases unmatched to any gene: 6. CDR3 length: 16 amino acids.

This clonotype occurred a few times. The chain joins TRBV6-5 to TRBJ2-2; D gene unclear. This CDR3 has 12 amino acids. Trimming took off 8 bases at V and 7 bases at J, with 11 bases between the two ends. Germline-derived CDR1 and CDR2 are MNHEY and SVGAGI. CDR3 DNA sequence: TGTGCCAGCCAGACCTTACGCGGGGAGCTGTTTTTT. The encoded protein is CASQTLRGELFF.

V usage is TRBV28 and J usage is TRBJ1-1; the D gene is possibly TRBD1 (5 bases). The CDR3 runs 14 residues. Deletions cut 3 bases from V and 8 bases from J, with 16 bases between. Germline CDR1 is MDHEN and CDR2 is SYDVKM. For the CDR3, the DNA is TGTGCCAGCAGTTTCCTCGACAGTCTCCTCGAAGCTTTCTTT. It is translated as CASSFLDSLLEAFF.

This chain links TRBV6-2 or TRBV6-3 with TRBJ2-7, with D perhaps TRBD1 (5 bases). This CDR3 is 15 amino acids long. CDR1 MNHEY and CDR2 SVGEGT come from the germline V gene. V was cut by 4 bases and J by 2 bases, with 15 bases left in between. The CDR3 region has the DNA TGTGCCAGCAGTTGCCCGTCCAAGGGGACCTACGAGCAGTACTTC. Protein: CASSCPSKGTYEQYF.

DNA of the CDR3: TGTGCCAGCAGCTTAGGCGGACAGGGGGGGGTTCAGCCCCAGCATTTT. Translating it yields CASSLGGQGGVQPQHF. The chain uses TRBV7-2 and TRBJ1-5, with TRBD1 matching over 10 bases. Germline CDR1 SGHTA, CDR2 FQGNSA. The CDR3 extends over 16 amino acids. Trimming at V came to 1 base and at J to 6 bases, leaving 6 bases not matched to a gene. Drawing the rest from reference TRBV7-2 and TRBJ1-5, the complete variable domain is GAGVSQSPSNKVTEKGKDVELRCDPISGHTALYWYRQSLGQGLEFLIYFQGNSAPDKSGLPSDRFSAERTGGSVSTLTIQRTQQEDSAVYLCASSLGGQGGVQPQHFGDGTRLSIL.

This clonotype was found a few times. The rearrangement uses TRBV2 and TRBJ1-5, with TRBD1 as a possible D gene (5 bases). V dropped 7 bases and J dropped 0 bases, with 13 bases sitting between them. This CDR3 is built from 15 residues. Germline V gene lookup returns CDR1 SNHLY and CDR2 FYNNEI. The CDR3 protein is CASKAGETSNQPQHF. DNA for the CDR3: TGTGCCAGCAAGGCGGGGGAAACTAGCAATCAGCCCCAGCATTTT.

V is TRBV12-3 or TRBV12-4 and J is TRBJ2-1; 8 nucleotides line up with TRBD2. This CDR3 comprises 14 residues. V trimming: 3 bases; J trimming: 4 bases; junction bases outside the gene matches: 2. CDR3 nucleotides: TGTGCCAGCAGTTTCTCTAGCGGGTACAATGAGCAGTTCTTC. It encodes CASSFSSGYNEQFF.

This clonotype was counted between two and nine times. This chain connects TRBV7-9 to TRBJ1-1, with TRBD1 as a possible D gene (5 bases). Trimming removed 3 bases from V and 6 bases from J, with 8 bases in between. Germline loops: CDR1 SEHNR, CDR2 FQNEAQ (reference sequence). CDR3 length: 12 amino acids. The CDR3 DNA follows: TGTGCCAGCAGCTTCCAGGGCCCTGAAGCTTTCTTT. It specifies CASSFQGPEAFF.

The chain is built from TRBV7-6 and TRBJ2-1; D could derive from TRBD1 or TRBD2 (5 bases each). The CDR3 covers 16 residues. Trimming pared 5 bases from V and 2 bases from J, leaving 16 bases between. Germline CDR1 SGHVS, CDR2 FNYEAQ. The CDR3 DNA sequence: TGTGCCAGCAGCCCAGGTTGGGGGTCGACCTACAATGAGCAGTTCTTC. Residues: CASSPGWGSTYNEQFF.